The entry below gives a single T cell receptor beta chain sequence along with its context. The antigen is undetermined. The treatment denotes: roughly 10-day PBMC culture with coronavirus spike peptide pools or control peptides (ViraFEST assay). The sample comes from a study of vaccination and CD4 T cells after COVID-19. On the study more broadly: Convalescent participants consisted of six males and four females, two being Hispanic.

Trimming shortened V by 6 bases and J by 0 bases, and 9 bases separated the two germline ends. Germline V lookup: CDR1 SNHLY, CDR2 FYNNEI. The CDR3 covers 14 residues. With the Oncomine TCR Beta short-read assay, DNA from cultured CD4+ T cells was sequenced. Each CDR3 protein is one row after TCRdb ran MiXCR on the PCR reads. The sample consists of roughly 8,400 distinct CDR3 sequences, roughly 60% of them appearing once. The clonotype originates from a human donor with COVID-19. Sequencing used cultured CD4+ T cells from blood, obtained after SARS-CoV-2 vaccination. This chain connects TRBV2 to TRBJ1-5; D is unclear. The CDR3 DNA is TGTGCCAGCAGGACGGACTATAGCAATCAGCCCCAGCATTTT. Protein: CASRTDYSNQPQHF. Full variable domain (rest looked up from reference TRBV2 and TRBJ1-5): EPEVTQTPSHQVTQMGQEVILRCVPISNHLYFYWYRQILGQKVEFLVSFYNNEISEKSEIFDDQFSVERPDGSNFTLKIRSTKLEDSAMYFCASRTDYSNQPQHFGDGTRLSIL.